The 10 T cell receptor beta chains in this list originate from one sample, sequenced in a study of T-cell reconstitution after alpha-beta-depleted transplantation in children. This sample's TCRbeta library carried unique molecular identifier barcodes. One entry per CDR3 protein, called by TCRdb with MiXCR from the PCR reads. Of roughly 790,000 distinct CDR3 sequences listed, under 20% are singletons. This specimen consisted of PBMCs, mostly from graft donor cells, obtained 360 days after TCRalphabeta/CD19-depleted stem cell transplant. The receptors shown here come from a male patient younger than 18 who had a stem cell transplant for acute lymphoblastic leukemia, so the T cells may come from the graft donor.

This clonotype was detected a few times. The chain uses TRBV4-1 and TRBJ2-7; D is possibly TRBD1 or TRBD2 (5 bases each). Trimming shortened V by 4 bases and J by 3 bases, and 13 bases separated the two germline ends. The germline gives CDR1 MGHRA, CDR2 YSYEKL. The CDR3 runs to 14 residues. CDR3 sequence reads: CASSLRGLYYEQYF. The DNA for the CDR3 is TGCGCCAGCAGCCTCCGGGGCCTGTACTACGAGCAGTACTTC.

Of note for this clonotype: This may be a read error, as it is one base from a much larger clone. This chain connects TRBV12-3 or TRBV12-4 to TRBJ2-3; 11 nucleotides align to TRBD2. V dropped 4 bases and J dropped 4; count of bases not matched to a gene: 4. This CDR3 is 15 amino acids long. The CDR3 here is CASSYSGRAPDTQYF. DNA of the CDR3: TGTGCCAGCAGTTATAGCGGGAGGGCCCCAGATACGCAGTATTTT.

The V call is TRBV20-1, the J call TRBJ2-5; possibly TRBD2 for D (6 bases). Trimming cost V 6 bases and J 5 bases, with 25 bases left between them. Germline V gene data show CDR1 as DFQATT and CDR2 as SNEGSKA (reference sequence). The CDR3 length is 16 residues. The CDR3 nucleotides read TGCAGTGCAACGGCCCTACGGGACTCCCCAAGGGAGACCCAGTACTTC. Protein product: CSATALRDSPRETQYF.

This rearrangement joins TRBV6-2 or TRBV6-3 to TRBJ2-3, with unresolved D. The CDR3 length is 14 residues. Per the germline V gene, CDR1 is MNHEY and CDR2 is SVGEGT. The V end was cut by 2 bases, the J end by 4 bases, with 10 bases between. The CDR3 loop reads CASSYALAADTQYF. In DNA form, the CDR3 reads TGTGCCAGCAGTTACGCCTTAGCCGCAGATACGCAGTATTTT.

This clonotype has at least ten counts. V usage is TRBV4-1 and J usage is TRBJ2-7; 11 bases are a match to TRBD2. Germline-derived CDR1 and CDR2 are MGHRA and YSYEKL. With V trimmed by 1 base and J by 7 bases, 9 bases remained unmatched. This CDR3 has 16 residues. The CDR3 loop reads CASSQGEASGRFEQYF. In DNA form, the CDR3 reads TGCGCCAGCAGCCAAGGCGAGGCTAGCGGGAGGTTTGAGCAGTACTTC.

This clonotype has only a few counts. J is TRBJ2-7 and V is TRBV6-2 or TRBV6-3, with a possible D match to TRBD1 (5 bases). CDR1 is MNHEY, CDR2 SVGEGT, per germline. The CDR3 loop spans 14 amino acids. The V end lost 1 base, the J end lost 7 bases, and 14 bases lay between the germline ends. For the CDR3, the DNA is TGTGCCAGCAGTTACTTTAGGCAGGGTGGAGAGCAGTACTTC. Translation: CASSYFRQGGEQYF.

The V and J genes are TRBV6-5 and TRBJ2-2, with D maybe TRBD2 (5 bases). V was clipped by 0 bases and J by 6 bases, with 5 bases between them. The CDR3 runs 13 residues. Germline V gene lookup returns CDR1 MNHEY and CDR2 SVGAGI. CDR3 in amino acids: CASSYSEAGELFF. The CDR3 coding sequence is TGTGCCAGCAGTTACTCGGAGGCCGGGGAGCTGTTTTTT.

The rearrangement uses TRBV7-3 and TRBJ2-5, with 9 bases lining up with TRBD2. From germline, CDR1 is SGHTA and CDR2 FQGTGA. Unmatched junction bases numbered 8, after V lost 4 bases and J lost 2 bases. CDR3 length: 16 residues. The CDR3 coding sequence is TGTGCCAGCAGCTCCACCGGGACTAGCTATCAAGAGACCCAGTACTTC. Its protein product is CASSSTGTSYQETQYF.

The chain employs TRBV12-3 or TRBV12-4 and TRBJ2-1; D may match TRBD1 or TRBD2 (5 bases each). There are 15 residues in the CDR3. V gave up 1 base and J gave up 7 bases, with 14 bases separating them. CDR3 DNA: TGTGCCAGCAGTTTAGTGTTGACGGGGCTTAATGAGCAGTTCTTC. Its translation is CASSLVLTGLNEQFF.

In this sample, this clonotype turned up a few times. This sequence joins TRBV10-3 and TRBJ2-1, with unresolved D. This CDR3 comprises 13 residues. Germline V gene sequence: CDR1 ENHRY, CDR2 SYGVKD. Trimming left V 0 bases short and J 3 bases short, with 3 bases between. CDR3 protein: CAISESVYNEQFF. Here the CDR3 DNA reads TGTGCCATCAGTGAGTCGGTCTACAATGAGCAGTTCTTC.